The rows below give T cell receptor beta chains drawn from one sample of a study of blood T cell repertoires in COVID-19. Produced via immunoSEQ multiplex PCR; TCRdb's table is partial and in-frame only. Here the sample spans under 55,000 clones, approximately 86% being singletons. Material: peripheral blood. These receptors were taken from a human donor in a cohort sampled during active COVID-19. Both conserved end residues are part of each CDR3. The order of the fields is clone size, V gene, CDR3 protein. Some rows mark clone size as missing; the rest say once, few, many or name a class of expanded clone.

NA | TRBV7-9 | CASSLVPPQTQYF
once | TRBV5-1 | CASSLAGGFYNSPLHF
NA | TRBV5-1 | CASSWGTGGSYGYTF
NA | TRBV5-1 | CASSPQGFEAFF
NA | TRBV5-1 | CASSLAGRGYEQYF
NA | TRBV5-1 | CASSLGAGGFPDTQYF
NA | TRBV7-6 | CASSFSEGSNSPLHF
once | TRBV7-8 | CASSLRLPGQGAEQYF
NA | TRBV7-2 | CASRDTGNGNTIYF
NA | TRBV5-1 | CASRPGQAEDYGYTF
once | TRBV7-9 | CASSSDLSDFRYGYEQYF
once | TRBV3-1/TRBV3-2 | CASSLAGLALRKTQYF
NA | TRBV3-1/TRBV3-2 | CASSHRQPNTEAFF
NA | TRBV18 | CASSPRAGELFF
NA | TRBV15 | CATSRGGQGAKNSPLHF
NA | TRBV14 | CASSLRYEGIYEQYF
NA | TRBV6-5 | CASSLTGGRMNTEAFF
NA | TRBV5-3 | CARRLLAGKIYEQYF
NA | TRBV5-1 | CASSSGQGETQYF
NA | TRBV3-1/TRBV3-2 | CASSQDGFRAQTSPTYEQYF
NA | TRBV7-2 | CASSFPGRGGTDTQYF
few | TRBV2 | CASGGTAPNQPQHF
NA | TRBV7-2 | CASSPQGQVPNEQFF
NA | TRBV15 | CATSRPSGDYNEQFF
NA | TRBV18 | CASPPPEAGVNEQFF
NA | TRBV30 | CAWSRGADQPQHF
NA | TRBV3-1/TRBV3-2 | CASSQVSRGETQYF
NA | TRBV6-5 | CASNPLAGEDTQYF
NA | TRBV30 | CALYREMNTEAFF
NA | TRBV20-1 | CSARGLAEQYF
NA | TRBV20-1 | CSASRAGLTEAFF
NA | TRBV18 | CASSPLQYNEQFF
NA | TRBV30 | CAWSDRGSTDTQYF
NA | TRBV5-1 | CASSLSAGGSYNEQFF
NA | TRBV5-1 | CASSSGTGPNTEAFF
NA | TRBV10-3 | CAIAGTGTAGELFF
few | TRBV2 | CASSGQSYGYTF